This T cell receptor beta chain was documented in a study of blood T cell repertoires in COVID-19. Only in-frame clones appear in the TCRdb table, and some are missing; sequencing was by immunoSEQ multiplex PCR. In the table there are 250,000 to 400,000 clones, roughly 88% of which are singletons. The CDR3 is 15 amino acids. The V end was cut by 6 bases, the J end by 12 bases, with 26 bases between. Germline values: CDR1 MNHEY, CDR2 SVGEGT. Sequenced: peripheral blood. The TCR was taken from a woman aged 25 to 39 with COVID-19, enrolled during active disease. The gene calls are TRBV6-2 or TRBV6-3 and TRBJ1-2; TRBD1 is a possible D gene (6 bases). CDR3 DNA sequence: TGTGCCAGCAGCCGAATTTCAGGGGATTCTATTGACGACACCTTC. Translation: CASSRISGDSIDDTF.